This TCR beta chain was documented in a study of blood T cell repertoires in COVID-19. Study information: Samples came from the United States, Italy and Spain, spanning acute and convalescent COVID-19.

V lost 5 bases to trimming and J lost 14 bases, with 24 bases between them. The CDR3 has 14 amino acids. In germline, CDR1 is KGHSH, CDR2 LQKENI. The protocol was immunoSEQ multiplex PCR, while the TCRdb copy is restricted to in-frame clones and leaves out a portion. The sample records 40,000 to 50,000 clones, roughly 86% being singletons. The source of this sequence is a man between 65 and 85 years old with acute or convalescent COVID-19. The chain is built from TRBV18 and TRBJ1-1, with a weak D call TRBD1 (6 bases). Input material: peripheral blood. The CDR3 DNA is TGTGCCAGCTCAATACTGGGGGACACTGAAGCCGGATTCTTT. It yields the protein CASSILGDTEAGFF.